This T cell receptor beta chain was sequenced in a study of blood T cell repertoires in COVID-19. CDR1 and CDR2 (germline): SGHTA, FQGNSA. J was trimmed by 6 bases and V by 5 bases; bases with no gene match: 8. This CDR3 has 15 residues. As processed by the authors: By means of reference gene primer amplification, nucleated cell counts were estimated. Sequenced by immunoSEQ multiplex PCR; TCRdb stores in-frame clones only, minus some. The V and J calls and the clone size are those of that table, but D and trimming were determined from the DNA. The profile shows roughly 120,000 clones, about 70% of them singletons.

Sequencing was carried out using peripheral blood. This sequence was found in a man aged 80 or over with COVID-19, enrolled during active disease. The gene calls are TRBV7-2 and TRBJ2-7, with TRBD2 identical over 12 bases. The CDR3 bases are TGTGCCAGCAGCGGCTCTAGCGGGAGGGCCGGCGAGCAGTACTTC. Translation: CASSGSSGRAGEQYF.